Listed here are 4 T cell receptor beta chains from one sample, sequenced in a study of blood T cell repertoires in COVID-19. Data came from immunoSEQ multiplex PCR; TCRdb stores just in-frame clones and leaves some out. In the table there are 150,000 or so clones, around 85% of which are singletons. The sequencing sample was made of PBMCs or T cells enriched from blood (not recorded which). The source of these receptors is a middle-aged woman with acute COVID-19.

This rearrangement joins TRBV27 to TRBJ2-7; TRBD2 agrees at 9 bases. The CDR3 sequence is 15 residues long. J gave up 5 bases and V 7 bases, and 12 bases lay outside the gene matches. CDR1 and CDR2 (germline): MNHEY, SMNVEV (reference sequence). CDR3 in DNA: TGTGCCAGCAAGCGCCTGGGACTAGCACGCGACGAGCAGTACGTC. This sequence encodes CASKRLGLARDEQYV.

The genes are TRBV19 and TRBJ1-2, with D tentatively TRBD1 (6 bases). V was shortened by 7 bases and J by 2 bases, with 8 bases between the two germline ends. The CDR3 is 12 amino acids. Germline V lookup: CDR1 LNHDA, CDR2 SQIVND (reference sequence). The DNA for the CDR3 is TGTGCCAGTATTGACAGGAACTATGGCTACACCTTC. This gives the protein CASIDRNYGYTF.

The rearrangement joins TRBV19 to TRBJ2-1, with TRBD2 matching over 11 bases. V trimming: 4 bases; J trimming: 0 bases; junction bases outside the gene matches: 11. Germline V lookup: CDR1 LNHDA, CDR2 SQIVND (reference sequence). The CDR3 runs 19 residues. CDR3 DNA: TGTGCCAGTAGTAACTTCGCTTTAGCGGGAGGGCGCTCCTACAATGAGCAGTTCTTC. Translating gives CASSNFALAGGRSYNEQFF.

This clone was counted a single time. The chain joins TRBV7-9 to TRBJ2-5; 8 positions match TRBD2. Per germline, CDR1 SEHNR and CDR2 FQNEAQ (reference sequence). V was pared by 5 bases and J by 5 bases, with 10 bases of the junction left unmatched. This CDR3 spans 15 amino acids. The CDR3 here is CASSLLRGGRETQYF. DNA of the CDR3: TGTGCCAGCAGCCTCCTGCGCGGGGGGCGGGAGACCCAGTACTTC.